Listed here are 11 T cell receptor beta chains from one sample, sequenced in a study of cytomegalovirus exposure and HLA in healthy donors. Both 60 Vbeta primers and 13 Jbeta primers went into the PCR. Libraries were prepared by immunoSEQ multiplex PCR; TCRdb keeps only in-frame clonotypes and omits some of them. The sample consists of around 100,000 clones, 74% of them appearing once. Sequencing was done on a sample of PBMCs. The receptor set was obtained from a man aged 50-60 years in good health and CMV-seropositive.

This clone was counted a single time. V is TRBV4-2 and J is TRBJ1-5; D uncertain. The V and J ends lost 0 bases and 6 bases respectively, with 9 bases between them. This CDR3 contains 14 residues. The V gene's germline CDR1 is LGHNA and CDR2 YNFKEQ. The CDR3 DNA sequence: TGTGCCAGCAGCCAAGACAAATTGCGTCAGCCCCAGCATTTT. Translated, it gives CASSQDKLRQPQHF.

CDR3 DNA: TGTGCCAGCAGCTCCCGGGACAGGCCCACCGGGGAGCTGTTTTTT. It translates to CASSSRDRPTGELFF. V is TRBV7-9 and J is TRBJ2-2, with 8 bases matching TRBD1. The CDR3 extends over 15 amino acids. The germline V gene encodes CDR1 SEHNR and CDR2 FQNEAQ (reference sequence). J was trimmed by 4 bases and V by 4 bases; bases with no gene match: 5.

The chain joins TRBV2 to TRBJ2-5; 7 bases match TRBD2. Germline loops: CDR1 SNHLY, CDR2 FYNNEI. The length of the CDR3 is 15 residues. J gave up 2 bases and V 4 bases, and 7 bases lay outside the gene matches. CDR3 region: CASSAAGTTQETQYF. The CDR3 DNA is TGTGCCAGCAGTGCTGCGGGGACTACTCAAGAGACCCAGTACTTC.

This clone has more than one count but fewer than ten. The chain uses TRBV6-6 and TRBJ2-7; TRBD1 matches 7 bases. This CDR3 is built from 15 residues. Germline V gene lookup returns CDR1 MNHNY and CDR2 SVGAGI (reference sequence). With 5 bases clipped from V and 1 base from J, the junction kept 8 bases outside the gene matches. Here the CDR3 DNA reads TGTGCCAGCAGTCCAACCGGGACAGCATCCTACGAGCAGTACTTC. Translating gives CASSPTGTASYEQYF.

The chain uses TRBV29-1 and TRBJ2-5, with a possible D match to TRBD1 (6 bases). Germline values: CDR1 SQVTM, CDR2 ANQGSEA. V was clipped by 8 bases and J by 5 bases, with 24 bases between them. The CDR3 extends over 15 amino acids. This chain's CDR3 is CSPWTEENGLETQYF. The CDR3 DNA reads as TGCAGCCCATGGACAGAAGAAAATGGGTTGGAGACCCAGTACTTC.

A single count supports this clone. V gene TRBV7-9 combines with J gene TRBJ1-1; 8 bases agree with TRBD1. The CDR3 contains 14 residues. V shed 5 bases and J 5 bases; nucleotides not matched to a gene: 7. Germline V gene lookup returns CDR1 SEHNR and CDR2 FQNEAQ (reference sequence). The CDR3 DNA follows: TGTGCCAGCAGCCCACAGGGGGGGTGGACTGAAGCTTTCTTT. This codes for CASSPQGGWTEAFF.

J is TRBJ2-1 and V is TRBV6-1, with TRBD1 as a possible D gene (7 bases). V lost 11 bases and J 0 bases, leaving 14 bases between the germline ends. Germline V gene data show CDR1 as MNHNS and CDR2 as SASEGT. The CDR3 has 14 amino acids. CDR3 DNA sequence: TGTGCCGGCCGGAGGGGGCCCTCCTACAATGAGCAGTTCTTC. It specifies CAGRRGPSYNEQFF.

The V call is TRBV15, the J call TRBJ2-1; a weak D match, TRBD1 (6 bases). The V end was cut by 3 bases, the J end by 8 bases, with 11 bases between. In germline, CDR1 is LNHNV, CDR2 YYDKDF (reference sequence). The CDR3 consists of 13 residues. The CDR3 DNA reads as TGTGCCACCAGCAGCGCAACAGGGTATGAGCAGTTCTTC. It translates to CATSSATGYEQFF.

This clone was found a few times. The J gene is TRBJ2-7, the V gene TRBV11-2; 10 nucleotides align to TRBD2. Germline V gene lookup returns CDR1 SGHAT and CDR2 FQNNGV. CDR3 length equals 15 residues. Trimming took 6 bases from V and 7 from J; bases not matched to a gene: 12. This chain's CDR3 is CASSILLAGAGEQYF. For the CDR3, the DNA is TGTGCCAGCAGTATACTCCTAGCGGGAGCTGGTGAGCAGTACTTC.

The rearrangement joins TRBV11-2 to TRBJ2-7, with 9 positions matching TRBD1. CDR1 is SGHAT and CDR2 is FQNNGV in the germline V gene. Trimming cost V 3 bases and J 3 bases; bases outside gene matches: 3. CDR3 length equals 14 residues. CDR3 in amino acids: CASSLGQGFYEQYF. CDR3 DNA sequence: TGTGCCAGCAGCTTGGGACAGGGATTCTACGAGCAGTACTTC.

The gene calls are TRBV6-1 and TRBJ1-5; 7 bases are a match to TRBD1. Germline trimming cut 1 base from V and 3 bases from J; bases unmatched to any gene: 6. This CDR3 is 16 amino acids long. Germline V CDR1 and CDR2: MNHNS, SASEGT. The CDR3 protein is CASSEVAGGNNQPQHF. The DNA for the CDR3 is TGTGCCAGCAGTGAAGTGGCAGGGGGAAACAATCAGCCCCAGCATTTT.